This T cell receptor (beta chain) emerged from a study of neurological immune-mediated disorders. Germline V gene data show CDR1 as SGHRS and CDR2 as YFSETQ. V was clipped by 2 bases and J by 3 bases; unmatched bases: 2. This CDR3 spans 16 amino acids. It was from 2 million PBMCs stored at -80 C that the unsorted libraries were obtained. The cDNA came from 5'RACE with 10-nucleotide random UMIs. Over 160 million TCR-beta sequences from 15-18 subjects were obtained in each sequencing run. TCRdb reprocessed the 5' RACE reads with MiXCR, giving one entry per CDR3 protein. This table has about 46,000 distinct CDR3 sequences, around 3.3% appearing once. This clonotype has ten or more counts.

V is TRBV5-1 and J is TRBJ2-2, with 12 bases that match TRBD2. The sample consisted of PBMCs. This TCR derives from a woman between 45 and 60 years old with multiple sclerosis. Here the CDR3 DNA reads TGCGCCAGCAGCTTAAGGACTAGCGGGGACACCGGGGAGCTGTTTTTT. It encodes CASSLRTSGDTGELFF. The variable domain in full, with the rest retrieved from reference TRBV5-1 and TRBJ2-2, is KAGVTQTPRYLIKTRGQQVTLSCSPISGHRSVSWYQQTPGQGLQFLFEYFSETQRNKGNFPGRFSGRQFSNSRSEMNVSTLELGDSALYLCASSLRTSGDTGELFFGEGSRLTVL.